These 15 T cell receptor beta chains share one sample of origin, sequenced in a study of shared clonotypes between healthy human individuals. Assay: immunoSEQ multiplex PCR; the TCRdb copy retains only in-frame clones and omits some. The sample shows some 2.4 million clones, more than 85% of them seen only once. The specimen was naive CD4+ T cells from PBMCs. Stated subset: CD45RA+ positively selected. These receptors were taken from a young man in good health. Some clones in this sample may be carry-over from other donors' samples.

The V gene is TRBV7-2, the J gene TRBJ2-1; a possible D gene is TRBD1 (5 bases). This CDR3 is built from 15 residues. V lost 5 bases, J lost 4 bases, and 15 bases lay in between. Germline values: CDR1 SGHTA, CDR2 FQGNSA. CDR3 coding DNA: TGTGCCAGCAGCCTGGGGCAACCGATGTACAATGAGCAGTTCTTC. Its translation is CASSLGQPMYNEQFF.

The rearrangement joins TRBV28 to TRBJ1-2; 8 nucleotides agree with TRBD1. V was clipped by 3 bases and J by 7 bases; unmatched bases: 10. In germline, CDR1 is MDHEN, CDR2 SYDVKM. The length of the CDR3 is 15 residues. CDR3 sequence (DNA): TGTGCCAGCAGTTTGGGTCGGCAGGGGGCCGTTGGCTACACCTTC. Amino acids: CASSLGRQGAVGYTF.

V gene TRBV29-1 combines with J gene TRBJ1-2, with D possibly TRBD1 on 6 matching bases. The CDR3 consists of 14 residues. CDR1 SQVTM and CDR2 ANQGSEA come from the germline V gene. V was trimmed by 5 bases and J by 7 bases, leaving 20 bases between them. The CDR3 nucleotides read TGCAGCGTTACCTCGGGACACCGAGAATCTGGCTACACCTTC. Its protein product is CSVTSGHRESGYTF.

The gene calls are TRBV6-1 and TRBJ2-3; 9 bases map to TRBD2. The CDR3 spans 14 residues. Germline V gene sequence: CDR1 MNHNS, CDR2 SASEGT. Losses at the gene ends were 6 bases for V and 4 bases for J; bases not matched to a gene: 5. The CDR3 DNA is TGTGCCAGCAGAAGCGGGAGGAACGCAGATACGCAGTATTTT. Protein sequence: CASRSGRNADTQYF.

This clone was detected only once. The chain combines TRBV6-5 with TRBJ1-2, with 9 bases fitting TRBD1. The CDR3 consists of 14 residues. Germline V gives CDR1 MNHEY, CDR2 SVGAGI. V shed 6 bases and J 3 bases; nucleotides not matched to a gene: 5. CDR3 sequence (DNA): TGTGCCAGCAGCCCGACAGGGGGAGACTATGGCTACACCTTC. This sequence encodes CASSPTGGDYGYTF.

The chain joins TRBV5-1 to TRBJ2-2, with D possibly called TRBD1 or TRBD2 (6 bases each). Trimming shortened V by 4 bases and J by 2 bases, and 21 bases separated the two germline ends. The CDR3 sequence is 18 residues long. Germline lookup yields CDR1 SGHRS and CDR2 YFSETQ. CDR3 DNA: TGCGCCAGCAGCCTTGGGGGGCCGGGCGAGATTAACACCGGGGAGCTGTTTTTT. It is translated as CASSLGGPGEINTGELFF. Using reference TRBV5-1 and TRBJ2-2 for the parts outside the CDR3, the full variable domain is KAGVTQTPRYLIKTRGQQVTLSCSPISGHRSVSWYQQTPGQGLQFLFEYFSETQRNKGNFPGRFSGRQFSNSRSEMNVSTLELGDSALYLCASSLGGPGEINTGELFFGEGSRLTVL.

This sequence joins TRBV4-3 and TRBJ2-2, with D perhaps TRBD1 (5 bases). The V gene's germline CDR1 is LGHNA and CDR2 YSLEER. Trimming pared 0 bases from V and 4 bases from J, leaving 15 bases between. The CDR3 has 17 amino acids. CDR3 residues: CASSQDMVGASTGELFF. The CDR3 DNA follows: TGCGCCAGCAGCCAAGATATGGTAGGGGCCTCCACCGGGGAGCTGTTTTTT.

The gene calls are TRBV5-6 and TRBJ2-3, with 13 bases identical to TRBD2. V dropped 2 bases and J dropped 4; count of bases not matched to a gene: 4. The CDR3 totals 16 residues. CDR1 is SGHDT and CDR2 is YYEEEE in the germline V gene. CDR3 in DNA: TGTGCCAGCAGCTTCGGACTAGCGGGAGCCGCAGATACGCAGTATTTT. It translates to CASSFGLAGAADTQYF.

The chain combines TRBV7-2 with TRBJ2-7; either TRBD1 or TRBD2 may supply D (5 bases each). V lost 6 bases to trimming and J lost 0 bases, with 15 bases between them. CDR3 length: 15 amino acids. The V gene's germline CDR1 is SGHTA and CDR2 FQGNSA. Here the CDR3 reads CASSTGRWSSYEQYF. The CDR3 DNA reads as TGTGCCAGCAGTACGGGACGGTGGAGCTCCTACGAGCAGTACTTC.

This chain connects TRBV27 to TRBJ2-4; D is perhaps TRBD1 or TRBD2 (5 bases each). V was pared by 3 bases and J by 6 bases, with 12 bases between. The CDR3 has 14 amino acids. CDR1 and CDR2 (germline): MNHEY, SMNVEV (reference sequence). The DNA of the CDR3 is TGTGCCAGCAGTTTTCAGGGACCCTTAAACATTCAGTACTTC. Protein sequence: CASSFQGPLNIQYF.

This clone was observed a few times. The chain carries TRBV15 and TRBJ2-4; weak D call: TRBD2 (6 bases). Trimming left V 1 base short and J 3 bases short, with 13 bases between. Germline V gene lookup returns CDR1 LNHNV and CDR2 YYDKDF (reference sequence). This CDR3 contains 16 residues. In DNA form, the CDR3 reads TGTGCCACCAGCAGAGTGAGTAGCGGATTCAAAAACATTCAGTACTTC. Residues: CATSRVSSGFKNIQYF.

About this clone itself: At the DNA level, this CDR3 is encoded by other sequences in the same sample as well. The CDR3 region has the DNA TGTGCCAGCAGCGTAGGGATCACCGGGGAGCTGTTTTTT. Protein product: CASSVGITGELFF. The chain carries TRBV9 and TRBJ2-2; D gene unclear. Per the germline V gene, CDR1 is SGDLS and CDR2 is YYNGEE. Trimming took off 0 bases at V and 4 bases at J, with 4 bases between the two ends. The CDR3 runs 13 residues. The entire variable domain, with the rest obtained from reference TRBV9 and TRBJ2-2, is as follows: DSGVTQTPKHLITATGQRVTLRCSPRSGDLSVYWYQQSLDQGLQFLIQYYNGEERAKGNILERFSAQQFPDLHSELNLSSLELGDSALYFCASSVGITGELFFGEGSRLTVL.

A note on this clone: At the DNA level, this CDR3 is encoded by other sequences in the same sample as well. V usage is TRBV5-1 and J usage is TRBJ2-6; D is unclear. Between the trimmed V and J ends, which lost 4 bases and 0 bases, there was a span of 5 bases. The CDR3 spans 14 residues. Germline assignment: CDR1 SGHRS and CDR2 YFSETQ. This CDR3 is CASSLSSGANVLTF. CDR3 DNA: TGCGCCAGCAGCCTCAGCTCTGGGGCCAACGTCCTGACTTTC.

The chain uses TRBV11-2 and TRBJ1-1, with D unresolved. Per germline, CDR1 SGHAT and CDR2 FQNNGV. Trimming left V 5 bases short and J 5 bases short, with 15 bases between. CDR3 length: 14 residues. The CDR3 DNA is TGTGCCAGCAGCCGTCTGGCAGGAGGGACTGAAGCTTTCTTT. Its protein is CASSRLAGGTEAFF.

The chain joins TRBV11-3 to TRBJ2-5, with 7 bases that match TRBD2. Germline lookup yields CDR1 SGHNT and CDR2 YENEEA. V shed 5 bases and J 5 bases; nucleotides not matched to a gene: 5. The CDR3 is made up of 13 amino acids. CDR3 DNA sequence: TGTGCCAGCAGCGGATACGGGGGGGAGACCCAGTACTTC. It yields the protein CASSGYGGETQYF.